This T cell receptor (beta chain) was identified during a study of blood T cell repertoires in COVID-19 (dated by TCRdb to 2020 to 2022). In the study overall: Samples from collaborators originated in the United States, Italy and Spain and spanned both the acute and convalescent phases of COVID-19. The material from the prospective study consisted of cDNA or gDNA derived from T cells, B-cell-depleted T cells, or PBMCs. Subjects who had been exposed to COVID-19, were actively infected with it, or had recovered from it provided the deeply sampled blood TCRbeta repertoires that made up the dataset. The repertoires were released in a freely available public database intended as a resource for research on the immune response to SARS-CoV-2. The samples were drawn from two sources: the first 160 participants of the ongoing ImmuneRACE study, and 1,254 subjects contributed by 6 global collaborators. Sample metadata almost always included a de-identified subject ID, COVID-19 status, age in years and sex. Where available, HLA class I and class II types were obtained from metadata supplied by the sample provider rather than from assay-based typing.

General conclusions and limits of the study: The amount of clinical and demographic metadata varied by source and participant and was provided uncurated.

The sample holds one count of this clone. The antigen it recognizes is unknown. The sample holds no much larger clone one base away, and base qualities are not on file. Each collaborating institution followed its own protocols to collect whole blood in K2EDTA tubes. Collaborator samples were shipped for TCRbeta analysis as frozen whole blood, isolated PBMCs, or DNA extracted from either sample type. TCRbeta CDR3 regions were amplified from genomic DNA using the immunoSEQ Assay, a bias-controlled multiplex PCR. In the authors' own workflow: Nucleated cell counts per sample were estimated from amplification of reference gene primers within the assay. To quantify the absolute abundance of each unique TCRbeta CDR3 rearrangement, sequence reads were collapsed and filtered. For each sample, productive Simpson clonality was calculated by taking the square root of Simpson's diversity index across productive rearrangements. The table was pulled from immuneACCESS by TCRdb, which kept in-frame rearrangements only. Such tables lose some clones; where checked, under half of the loss comes from unresolved V genes, and the rest has no known cause. V and J calls and clone size are given by that table; D and trimming were obtained from the DNA. The sample records 70,000 to 95,000 clones, approximately 80% of which are singletons. The leading ten clones occupy 20% to 25% of the sample.

Trimming removed 0 bases from V and 4 bases from J; the gene matches leave 2 bases unexplained. The germline V gene (reference sequence) specifies SGHNT as CDR1 and YYREEE as CDR2. From cysteine to phenylalanine, the CDR3 is 15 amino acids long. Of all the DNA, just the CDR3 is kept, 45 bases in frame from base 1. The specimen was peripheral blood. In this chain, TRBV5-4 is recombined with TRBJ2-3; 10 of the junction bases match TRBD2. The receptor comes from a woman in her forties or fifties with acute or convalescent COVID-19. DNA sequence: TGTGCCAGCAGCTTGGGAGCGGGGGGGGCAGATACGCAGTATTTT. The encoded protein is CASSLGAGGADTQYF.